This T cell receptor (beta chain) was found in a study of T cell responses to AZD1222 COVID-19 vaccine (dated by TCRdb to about 2021). With regard to the full study: A total of more than 230 trial participants underwent TCR sequencing, of whom approximately 210 received two doses of AZD1222 and some 25 received two doses of the MenACWY control vaccine. Trial participants were enrolled by age into subgroups of 18-55, 56-69 and 70-plus years, and 148, 28 and 57 TCR-sequenced participants, respectively, were included in these subgroups. Paper-wide results and their limitations: After two AZD1222 doses, both the breadth and the depth of spike-specific TCRs were significantly higher than at day 0 and than in MenACWY recipients. Participants were mostly white British and included more females than males, and it was suggested by the authors that clonal diversity may have been underestimated. Vaccine-associated CD4 TCRs spanned the whole spike protein, with dominant responses in regions 160-218 and 743-854. No day 14 peak-response samples were available, so repertoires were characterized only after the peak T cell response. Conclusions about previously exposed vaccinees are limited because only 6 or 7 AZD1222 recipients were SARS-CoV-2 seropositive at baseline. In the small 56-69-year group, the increase in depth fell short of significance, most likely because of low power. Nearly half of unique spike-specific TCRs reportedly recognized epitopes outside regions mutated in the B.1.351 and B.1.1.7 variants.

As regards this clone: The antigen it recognizes is unknown. No quality values exist for individual bases; no much larger clone is one base distant.

V lost 0 bases and J lost 8 bases; the stretch between them is 11 bases long. Including cysteine and phenylalanine, the CDR3 has 13 amino acids. Only the CDR3 portion is preserved as DNA: 39 bases, with reading frame beginning at the first base. CDR1 and CDR2 are drawn from the germline V gene: SGHRS, YFSETQ. The CDR3 regions of human TCRbeta chains were subjected to immunosequencing. As for the authors' bioinformatics: Repertoire TCRs were matched against a reference library of SARS-CoV-2-specific TCRs generated with the MIRA antigen-specificity platform. Breadth was defined as the fraction of unique TCRs that were SARS-CoV-2-associated. Depth was defined as the fraction of total T cells that were SARS-CoV-2-associated. Using the MIRA data, every spike-specific TCR was mapped to the spike region that the TCR reacted to and assigned to either a CD4 or a CD8 class. Log10-transformed breadth and depth values were compared by one-way ANOVA with Sidak's multiple comparisons tests. The table was pulled from immuneACCESS by TCRdb, which kept in-frame rearrangements only. Such tables lose some clones; where checked, under half of the loss comes from unresolved V genes, and the rest has no known cause. V, J and clone size derive from that table, while D and trimming were established from the DNA sequence. Present in this sample are approximately 190,000 clones, 85% to 95% of which were seen just once. Roughly 1% of the sample belongs to the ten largest clones.

The intended sense of this specimen's time point label: about 28 days (+/-7) after the second vaccine dose. AZD1222 recipients whose second dose came at about 4 weeks and those whose second dose came at about 12 weeks were combined into one group, since spike-specific TCR depth and breadth did not differ between the two schedules. Vaccinee samples came from UK trials COV001 and COV002, including a single-blind randomized controlled phase 2/3 trial of AZD1222 (ChAdOx1 nCoV-19) in healthy adults. Trial participant PBMC samples were collected at day 0 and day 28 after the second dose for TCRbeta chain sequencing.

The sequence links TRBV5-1 to TRBJ1-2; tentative D gene TRBD1, with 5 bases matching. Sequenced material: peripheral blood, taken 28 days after the second AZD1222 dose. The receptor comes from an adult who received the AZD1222 COVID-19 vaccine. This receptor carries the CDR3 CASSLEGISGYTF. The DNA sequence is TGCGCCAGCAGCTTGGAGGGGATCTCGGGCTACACCTTC. Extended through the reference TRBV5-1 and TRBJ1-2 proteins, this CDR3 yields the full variable domain: KAGVTQTPRYLIKTRGQQVTLSCSPISGHRSVSWYQQTPGQGLQFLFEYFSETQRNKGNFPGRFSGRQFSNSRSEMNVSTLELGDSALYLCASSLEGISGYTFGSGTRLTVV.